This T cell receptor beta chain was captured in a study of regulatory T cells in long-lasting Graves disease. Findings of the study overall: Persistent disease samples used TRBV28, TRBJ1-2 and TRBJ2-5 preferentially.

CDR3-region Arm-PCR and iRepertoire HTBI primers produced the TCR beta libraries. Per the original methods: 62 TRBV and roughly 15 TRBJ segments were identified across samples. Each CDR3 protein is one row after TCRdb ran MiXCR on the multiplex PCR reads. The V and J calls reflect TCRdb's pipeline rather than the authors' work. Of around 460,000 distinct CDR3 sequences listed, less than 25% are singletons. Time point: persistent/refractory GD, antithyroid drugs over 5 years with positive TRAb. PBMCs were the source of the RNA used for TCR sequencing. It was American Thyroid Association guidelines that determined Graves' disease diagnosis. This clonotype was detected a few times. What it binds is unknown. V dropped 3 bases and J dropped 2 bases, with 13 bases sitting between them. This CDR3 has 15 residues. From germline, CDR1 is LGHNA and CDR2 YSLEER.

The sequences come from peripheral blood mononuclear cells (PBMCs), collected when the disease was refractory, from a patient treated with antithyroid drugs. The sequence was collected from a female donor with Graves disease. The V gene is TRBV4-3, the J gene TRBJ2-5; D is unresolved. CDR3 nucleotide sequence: TGCGCCAGCAGCCACAACGGAAGGGATCAAGAGACCCAGTACTTC. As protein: CASSHNGRDQETQYF.